These 22 T cell receptor beta chains were all obtained from the same sample, sequenced in a study of OX40 agonist ivuxolimab in advanced cancers. Library creation used the immunoSEQ multiplex PCR assay. TCRdb provides this immuneACCESS table in a form limited to in-frame rearrangements. Some clones are lacking; in checked studies, under half of them reflect an unresolved V gene, and why the rest are absent is not known. The sample has under 70,000 clones on record, 86% of them singletons. The ten top clones hold roughly 13% of the sample. The sample was CD4+ or CD8+ T cells sorted from blood, taken in a trial of the OX40 agonist ivuxolimab. These receptors were obtained from an adult with an advanced solid tumor such as melanoma, head and neck, liver or kidney cancer.

This clone was picked up a small number of times. V and J are TRBV5-8 and TRBJ1-2, with D possibly being TRBD1 (5 bases). The V end was cut by 4 bases, the J end by 4 bases, with 11 bases between. The CDR3 runs to 13 residues. The V gene's germline CDR1 is SGHTS and CDR2 YDEGEE. CDR3 sequence reads: CASSEGRAYGYTF. The CDR3 nucleotides are TGTGCCAGCAGCGAGGGACGGGCCTATGGCTACACCTTC.

The chain combines TRBV7-6 with TRBJ2-2; 8 bases align to TRBD1. The CDR3 is 13 residues long. After removal of 5 bases from V and 6 bases from J, the junction contained 2 bases not matched to a gene. CDR1 and CDR2 from the germline V gene are SGHVS and FNYEAQ. This CDR3 reads CASSMTGAGELFF. The CDR3 DNA reads as TGTGCCAGCAGCATGACAGGGGCCGGGGAGCTGTTTTTT.

The rearrangement links TRBV4-1 to TRBJ1-1; D may be TRBD1 (6 bases). Trimming pared 5 bases from V and 0 bases from J, leaving 19 bases between. Germline V CDR1 and CDR2: MGHRA, YSYEKL. This CDR3 contains 17 residues. In nucleotides, the CDR3 is TGCGCCAGCAGCTCTCGAGTGGCAGGGGTCATGAACACTGAAGCTTTCTTT. As protein: CASSSRVAGVMNTEAFF.

V gene TRBV7-9 combines with J gene TRBJ2-1, with D unclear. CDR1 is SEHNR and CDR2 is FQNEAQ in the germline V gene (reference sequence). The CDR3 spans 12 residues. Trimming removed 6 bases at V and 7 bases at J, with 10 bases between. CDR3 sequence reads: CASSPSRNEQFF. DNA for the CDR3: TGTGCCAGCAGTCCCTCACGGAATGAGCAGTTCTTC.

The V call is TRBV6-6, the J call TRBJ1-1, with D possibly matching TRBD1 (5 bases). This CDR3 spans 16 amino acids. Trimming removed 6 bases at V and 5 bases at J, with 22 bases between. Germline CDR1 MNHNY, CDR2 SVGAGI (reference sequence). DNA of the CDR3: TGTGCCAGCAGGCCCCTAGGGGTGGCGACGGGGACTGAAGCTTTCTTT. Its protein is CASRPLGVATGTEAFF.

This clone was seen only once. J is TRBJ2-2 and V is TRBV5-4, with D perhaps matching TRBD1 or TRBD2 (6 bases each). CDR3 length equals 14 residues. The V gene lost 6 bases and the J gene lost 5 bases, with 14 bases spanning the gap. The germline CDR1 and CDR2 sequences are SGHNT and YYREEE (reference sequence). The CDR3 bases are TGTGCCAGCACGTCGGGGGCGGAGACCGGGGAGCTGTTTTTT. Protein: CASTSGAETGELFF.

This clone has just a few counts. The sample holds other DNA sequences that translate to the same CDR3. The V gene is TRBV9, the J gene TRBJ1-5; D is undetermined. This CDR3 spans 14 amino acids. The germline CDR1 and CDR2 sequences are SGDLS and YYNGEE. Trimming stripped 0 bases from V and 3 bases from J, with 7 bases between. The DNA of the CDR3 is TGTGCCAGCAGCGTAGGGGGTTCCAATCAGCCCCAGCATTTT. This translates into CASSVGGSNQPQHF.

This chain uses TRBV5-6 with TRBJ2-2; D unclear. The V gene's germline CDR1 is SGHDT and CDR2 YYEEEE. The CDR3 runs to 12 residues. Trimming shortened V by 4 bases and J by 5 bases, and 6 bases separated the two germline ends. CDR3 DNA sequence: TGTGCCAGCAGCGCCGAAACCGGGGAGCTGTTTTTT. It yields the protein CASSAETGELFF.

The chain employs TRBV9 and TRBJ2-7; 14 bases are a match to TRBD2. Per the germline V gene, CDR1 is SGDLS and CDR2 is YYNGEE. J lost 3 bases, V lost 2 bases, and 1 base had no gene match. The CDR3 runs to 15 residues. CDR3 bases: TGTGCCAGCAGCGTGACTAGCGGGGGGGTCTACGAGCAGTACTTC. Translated: CASSVTSGGVYEQYF.

This sequence joins TRBV7-6 and TRBJ2-2; D call uncertain. The ends were cut back, 7 bases at V and 4 bases at J, with 4 bases in the middle. Germline CDR1 SGHVS, CDR2 FNYEAQ. The CDR3 spans 11 residues. CDR3 coding DNA: TGTGCCAGCACCTTCACCGGGGAGCTGTTTTTT. Protein: CASTFTGELFF.

The V call is TRBV28, the J call TRBJ1-3, with 7 bases lining up with TRBD1. CDR3 size: 21 residues. V lost 5 bases to trimming and J lost 0 bases; unmatched junction nucleotides: 22. Looked up from germline, CDR1 is MDHEN and CDR2 is SYDVKM. CDR3 DNA: TGTGCCAGCAGTACCCCCCGAGGCGACAGGGTTCCTCCGAGCTCTGGAAACACCATATATTTT. This translates into CASSTPRGDRVPPSSGNTIYF.

CDR3: CASSLNSNGDTIYF. CDR3 nucleotide sequence: TGTGCCAGCAGCTTAAATTCTAATGGGGACACCATATATTTT. This chain connects TRBV5-8 to TRBJ1-3; D remains unclear. There are 14 residues in the CDR3. Germline values: CDR1 SGHTS, CDR2 YDEGEE. V was shortened by 2 bases and J by 8 bases, with 14 bases between the two germline ends.

This clone has more than one count but fewer than ten. The chain combines TRBV5-1 with TRBJ1-2; 11 bases are a match to TRBD1. V trimming: 5 bases; J trimming: 10 bases; junction bases outside the gene matches: 4. This CDR3 region has 12 residues. Germline lookup yields CDR1 SGHRS and CDR2 YFSETQ. CDR3 DNA sequence: TGCGCCAGCAGTCCGGGACAGGGGGACTACACCTTC. Its translation: CASSPGQGDYTF.

DNA of the CDR3: TGTGCCAGCAGCGCGGGACAGGGAGGCACTGAAGCTTTCTTT. It yields the protein CASSAGQGGTEAFF. The gene calls are TRBV9 and TRBJ1-1, with 9 bases aligning to TRBD1. The J segment lost 4 bases and the V segment lost 3 bases, leaving 4 bases of the junction unmatched. The germline CDR1 and CDR2 sequences are SGDLS and YYNGEE. The CDR3 length is 14 residues. Looking up the rest from reference TRBV9 and TRBJ1-1 gives the full variable domain: DSGVTQTPKHLITATGQRVTLRCSPRSGDLSVYWYQQSLDQGLQFLIQYYNGEERAKGNILERFSAQQFPDLHSELNLSSLELGDSALYFCASSAGQGGTEAFFGQGTRLTVV.

CDR3 protein: CASSVAAAQRFTGELFF. The CDR3 bases are TGTGCCAGCAGCGTAGCTGCGGCACAACGATTTACCGGGGAGCTGTTTTTT. This chain connects TRBV9 to TRBJ2-2; D gene uncertain. The CDR3 is made up of 17 amino acids. The germline CDR1 and CDR2 sequences are SGDLS and YYNGEE. Trimming pared 0 bases from V and 5 bases from J, leaving 17 bases between.

This clone was observed a single time. This chain joins TRBV5-4 and TRBJ2-3; the D is unclear. V was cut by 4 bases and J by 8 bases, with 14 bases left in between. The V gene's germline CDR1 is SGHNT and CDR2 YYREEE (reference sequence). The CDR3 is 13 residues long. The CDR3: CASSHEFPGTQYF. In DNA, the CDR3 is TGTGCCAGCAGCCACGAATTCCCGGGTACGCAGTATTTT.

V and J are TRBV4-2 and TRBJ1-1; D is undetermined. The germline CDR1 and CDR2 sequences are LGHNA and YNFKEQ. V was clipped by 3 bases and J by 6 bases, with 14 bases between them. There are 14 residues in the CDR3. CDR3 residues: CASSQGIELAEAFF. The CDR3 region has the DNA TGTGCCAGCAGCCAGGGGATCGAGTTGGCTGAAGCTTTCTTT.

The DNA of the CDR3 is TGTGCCAGCACCCCCTCCACGGGGGGAGGAGGCAATCAGCCCCAGCATTTT. As protein: CASTPSTGGGGNQPQHF. The rearrangement joins TRBV28 to TRBJ1-5; possibly TRBD1 for D (5 bases). This CDR3 spans 17 amino acids. Germline loops: CDR1 MDHEN, CDR2 SYDVKM. The V end lost 7 bases, the J end lost 2 bases, and 21 bases lay between the germline ends. The full variable domain, completed using reference TRBV28 and TRBJ1-5, is DVKVTQSSRYLVKRTGEKVFLECVQDMDHENMFWYRQDPGLGLRLIYFSYDVKMKEKGDIPEGYSVSREKKERFSLILESASTNQTSMYLCASTPSTGGGGNQPQHFGDGTRLSIL.

The rearrangement joins TRBV12-5 to TRBJ2-7; 10 bases agree with TRBD1. Losses at the gene ends were 6 bases for V and 6 bases for J; bases not matched to a gene: 14. CDR1 and CDR2 from the germline V gene are LGHNT and FRNRAP. This CDR3 is 16 amino acids long. The CDR3 nucleotides read TGTGCTAGTGGGCCCCCCGTCGACAGGGGGCCTCCCGAGCAGTACTTC. This encodes CASGPPVDRGPPEQYF.

This clone was recorded once. The V call is TRBV7-6, the J call TRBJ2-7, with TRBD1 as a possible D gene (6 bases). The CDR3 runs to 11 residues. The V end lost 3 bases, the J end lost 7 bases, and 7 bases lay between the germline ends. In germline, CDR1 is SGHVS, CDR2 FNYEAQ. CDR3 amino acids: CASSFTGEQYF. CDR3 bases: TGTGCCAGCAGCTTCACAGGGGAGCAGTACTTC. The full variable domain, rest sourced from reference TRBV7-6 and TRBJ2-7, is GAGVSQSPRYKVTKRGQDVALRCDPISGHVSLYWYRQALGQGPEFLTYFNYEAQQDKSGLPNDRFSAERPEGSISTLTIQRTEQRDSAMYRCASSFTGEQYFGPGTRLTVT.

As concerns this clone: The conserved phenylalanine or tryptophan is not found at the CDR3 terminus, so this likely reflects a read error. The chain uses TRBV19 and TRBJ1-6; possibly TRBD1 for D (5 bases). Germline CDR1 reads LNHDA; CDR2 reads SQIVND (reference sequence). The CDR3 runs 13 residues. The ends were cut back, 1 base at V and 9 bases at J, with 7 bases in the middle. The CDR3 loop reads CASSIGQGSPLHL. CDR3 nucleotide sequence: TGTGCCAGTAGTATAGGTCAGGGTTCACCCCTCCACCTT.

A remark on this clone: The germline gene is not matched at one end of the junction; a read error may be the cause. The chain joins TRBV5-1 to TRBJ1-1; D is possibly TRBD1 (6 bases). CDR3 size: 14 residues. The germline gives CDR1 SGHRS, CDR2 YFSETQ. The DNA for the CDR3 is TGCGCCAGCAGCGCAAGGACAGATGGGGATACCCTTCTGTTT. Encoded protein: CASSARTDGDTLLF.